What follows are 8 T cell receptor beta chains derived from one specimen sequenced in a study of blood T cell repertoires in COVID-19. Generated by immunoSEQ multiplex PCR, the TCRdb table keeps only in-frame clones and is missing some. The table lists roughly 240,000 clones, 85% to 90% of them singletons. The sequencing input was PBMCs or T cells enriched from blood (not recorded which). These receptors were collected from a man in his fifties who had been exposed to COVID-19.

This chain links TRBV28 with TRBJ1-6; 9 positions match TRBD1. This CDR3 spans 16 amino acids. Germline values: CDR1 MDHEN, CDR2 SYDVKM. The V segment lost 2 bases and the J segment 7 bases; nucleotides outside the gene matches: 6. DNA of the CDR3: TGTGCCAGCAGTTTACACCCTGGGACAGGGAATTCACCCCTCCACTTT. Its protein is CASSLHPGTGNSPLHF.

The chain recombines TRBV7-2 with TRBJ2-1; 9 bases match TRBD2. The V gene end was trimmed by 4 bases and the J gene end by 6 bases; junction bases not matched to a gene: 7. The CDR3 sequence is 15 residues long. The germline gives CDR1 SGHTA, CDR2 FQGNSA. The CDR3 loop reads CASSSGLASGNEQFF. For the CDR3, the DNA is TGTGCCAGCAGCTCAGGACTAGCGAGTGGCAATGAGCAGTTCTTC.

The CDR3 loop reads CASSLQPGQGASEAFF. CDR3 in DNA: TGTGCCAGCAGCTTACAACCGGGACAGGGGGCGAGTGAAGCTTTCTTT. V is TRBV5-5 and J is TRBJ1-1; 12 positions match TRBD1. V lost 2 bases to trimming and J lost 7 bases; unmatched junction nucleotides: 9. Germline V gives CDR1 SGHKS, CDR2 YYEKEE (reference sequence). The CDR3 has 16 residues. Combining the CDR3 with reference TRBV5-5 and TRBJ1-1 gives the whole variable domain DAGVTQSPTHLIKTRGQQVTLRCSPISGHKSVSWYQQVLGQGPQFIFQYYEKEERGRGNFPDRFSARQFPNYSSELNVNALLLGDSALYLCASSLQPGQGASEAFFGQGTRLTVV.

The chain carries TRBV5-1 and TRBJ1-1; no clear D. Between the trimmed V and J ends, which lost 5 bases and 0 bases, there was a span of 11 bases. The CDR3 extends over 14 amino acids. Germline V lookup: CDR1 SGHRS, CDR2 YFSETQ. Written as DNA, the CDR3 is TGCGCCAGCAGGGAACAGACCATGAACACTGAAGCTTTCTTT. It specifies CASREQTMNTEAFF.

This clone has just a few counts. J is TRBJ1-6 and V is TRBV18, with TRBD1 identical over 7 bases. The CDR3 totals 15 residues. CDR1 is KGHSH and CDR2 is LQKENI in the germline V gene. V lost 3 bases, J lost 10 bases, and 9 bases stayed unmatched. DNA for the CDR3: TGTGCCAGCTCACCGTACAGGGGATTAGGCTCACCCCTCCACTTT. This encodes CASSPYRGLGSPLHF.

The chain joins TRBV4-1 to TRBJ1-1, with a weak D call TRBD1 (5 bases). CDR1 and CDR2 (germline): MGHRA, YSYEKL. This CDR3 spans 16 amino acids. The V gene lost 0 bases and the J gene lost 5 bases, with 16 bases spanning the gap. The CDR3 DNA follows: TGCGCCAGCAGCCAAGAAACAGGATGGGTTAATACTGAAGCTTTCTTT. Its translation is CASSQETGWVNTEAFF.

The J gene is TRBJ2-6, the V gene TRBV5-1; 11 bases fit TRBD1. This CDR3 has 17 residues. Looked up from germline, CDR1 is SGHRS and CDR2 is YFSETQ. The J segment lost 0 bases and the V segment lost 3 bases, leaving 2 bases of the junction unmatched. CDR3 DNA sequence: TGCGCCAGCAGCTGGGGGACAGGGGGCTCTGGGGCCAACGTCCTGACTTTC. This sequence encodes CASSWGTGGSGANVLTF.

V and J are TRBV6-2 or TRBV6-3 and TRBJ2-7; TRBD2 matches 9 bases. Germline lookup yields CDR1 MNHEY and CDR2 SVGEGT. The CDR3 consists of 15 residues. V dropped 2 bases and J dropped 1; count of bases not matched to a gene: 3. The CDR3 DNA sequence: TGTGCCAGCAGTTACGGGACTAGCTATTCCTACGAGCAGTACTTC. Translation: CASSYGTSYSYEQYF.